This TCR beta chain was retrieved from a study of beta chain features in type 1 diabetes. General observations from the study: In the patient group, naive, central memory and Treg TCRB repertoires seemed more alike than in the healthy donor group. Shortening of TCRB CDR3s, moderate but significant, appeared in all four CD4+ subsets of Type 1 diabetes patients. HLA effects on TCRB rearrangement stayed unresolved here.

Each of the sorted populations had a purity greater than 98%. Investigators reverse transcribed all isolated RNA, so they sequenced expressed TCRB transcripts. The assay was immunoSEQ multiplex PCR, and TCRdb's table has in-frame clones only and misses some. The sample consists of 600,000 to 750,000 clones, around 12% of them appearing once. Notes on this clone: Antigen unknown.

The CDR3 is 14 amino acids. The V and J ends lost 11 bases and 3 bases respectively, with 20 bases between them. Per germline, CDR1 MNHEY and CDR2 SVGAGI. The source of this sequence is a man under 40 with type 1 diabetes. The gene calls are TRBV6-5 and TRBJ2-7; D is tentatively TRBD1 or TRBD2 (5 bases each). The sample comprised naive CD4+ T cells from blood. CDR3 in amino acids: CAVRGAANRYEQYF. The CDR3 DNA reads TGTGCCGTTCGAGGGGCAGCTAACCGCTACGAGCAGTACTTC.